The 5 T cell receptor beta chains below come from one sample, sequenced in a study of T cell clonality in common variable immunodeficiency. Study observations and caveats: Fewer deletions and N-nucleotide insertions were reportedly seen in common variable immunodeficiency TCR beta sequences.

The protocol was immunoSEQ multiplex PCR, while the TCRdb copy is restricted to in-frame clones and leaves out a portion. The repertoire yields fewer than 30,000 clones, none seen only once; the top ten contain under 3.5%. The antigens for these receptors are not known. Sequenced sample: peripheral blood mononuclear cells. The origin of the receptors is a human donor with common variable immunodeficiency.

On this clone: The sequence runs out 3 residues before the end of the CDR3; the remainder is reconstructed from the germline J gene. This chain links TRBV19 with TRBJ1-5; 9 nucleotides align to TRBD1. Germline V gene lookup returns CDR1 LNHDA and CDR2 SQIVND (reference sequence). The CDR3 is made up of 18 amino acids. The ends lost 6 bases at V and 0 bases at J; junction bases unmatched: 12. The CDR3 loop reads CASRLTGTGPTSNQPQHF. The part of the CDR3 DNA that was read is TGTGCCAGTAGACTAACCGGGACAGGGCCGACTAGCAATCAGCCC.

In its sample, this clone was seen a few times. The DNA ends 3 residues before the CDR3 does, and the rest of the CDR3 is filled in from the germline J gene. The chain recombines TRBV19 with TRBJ2-5, with 7 bases fitting TRBD1. The CDR3 runs 16 residues. The germline CDR1 and CDR2 sequences are LNHDA and SQIVND (reference sequence). J gave up 0 bases and V 3 bases, and 7 bases lay outside the gene matches. This CDR3 is CASSIVGTVYQETQYF. The CDR3 DNA, read in part, is TGTGCCAGTAGTATCGTAGGGACAGTTTACCAAGAGACC.

This clone was seen many times. The read terminates 3 residues before the CDR3 end, so the remaining end is supplied by the germline J gene. This chain joins TRBV7-2 and TRBJ2-5; unclear D gene. Germline V lookup: CDR1 SGHTA, CDR2 FQGNSA. The length of the CDR3 is 13 residues. Trimming removed 3 bases from V and 5 bases from J, with 10 bases in between. CDR3 sequence reads: CASSFSRSETQYF. The CDR3 DNA, read in part, is TGTGCCAGCAGCTTTTCTAGATCTGAGACC. Full variable domain (rest looked up from reference TRBV7-2 and TRBJ2-5): GAGVSQSPSNKVTEKGKDVELRCDPISGHTALYWYRQSLGQGLEFLIYFQGNSAPDKSGLPSDRFSAERTGGSVSTLTIQRTQQEDSAVYLCASSFSRSETQYFGPGTRLLVL.

This clone has at least ten counts. The read ends 3 residues early relative to the CDR3; the germline J gene fills the gap. V is TRBV29-1 and J is TRBJ2-5; TRBD1 matches at 7 bases. The length of the CDR3 is 14 residues. CDR1 and CDR2 (germline): SQVTM, ANQGSEA. The junction had 6 bases not matched to a gene; V was cut back by 4 bases and J by 1 base. The sequenced part of the CDR3 DNA is TGCAGCGTTGCAGGGACAGCTGTCCAAGAGACC. Its translation: CSVAGTAVQET. The entire CDR3 is CSVAGTAVQETQYF.

This clone was detected many times. With the read ending 3 residues before the CDR3 end, the germline J gene is used to fill in that end. V and J are TRBV11-2 and TRBJ2-3; no reliable D call. Trimming pared 3 bases from V and 0 bases from J, leaving 10 bases between. Germline V gene lookup returns CDR1 SGHAT and CDR2 FQNNGV. The CDR3 totals 15 residues. CDR3 DNA, as far as it was read: TGTGCCAGCAGCTTTAGGGTAGGGAGCACAGATACG. This encodes CASSFRVGSTDT. The full CDR3 sequence reads CASSFRVGSTDTQYF.